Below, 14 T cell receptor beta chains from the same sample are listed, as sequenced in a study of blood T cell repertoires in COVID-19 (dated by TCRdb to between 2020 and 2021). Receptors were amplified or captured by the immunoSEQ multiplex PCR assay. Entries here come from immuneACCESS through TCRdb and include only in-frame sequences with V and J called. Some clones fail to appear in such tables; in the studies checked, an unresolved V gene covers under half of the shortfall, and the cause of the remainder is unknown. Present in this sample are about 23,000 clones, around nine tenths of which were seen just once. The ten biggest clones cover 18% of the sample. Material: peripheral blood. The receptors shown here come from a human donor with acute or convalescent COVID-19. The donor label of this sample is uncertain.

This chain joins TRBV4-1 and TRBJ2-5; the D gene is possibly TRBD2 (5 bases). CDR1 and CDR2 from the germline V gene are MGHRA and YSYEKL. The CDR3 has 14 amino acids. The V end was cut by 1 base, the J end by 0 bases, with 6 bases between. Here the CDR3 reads CASSQGTYQETQYF. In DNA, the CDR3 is TGCGCCAGCAGCCAAGGGACTTACCAAGAGACCCAGTACTTC.

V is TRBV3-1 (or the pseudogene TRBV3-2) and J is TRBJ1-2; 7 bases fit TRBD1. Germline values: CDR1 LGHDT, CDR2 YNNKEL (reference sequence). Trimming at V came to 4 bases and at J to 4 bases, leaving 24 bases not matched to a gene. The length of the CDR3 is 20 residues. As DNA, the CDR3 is TGTGCCAGCAGCCCCCTTACCTCTCCGAGGCCGGGACAGCCGCTCTATGGCTACACCTTC. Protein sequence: CASSPLTSPRPGQPLYGYTF.

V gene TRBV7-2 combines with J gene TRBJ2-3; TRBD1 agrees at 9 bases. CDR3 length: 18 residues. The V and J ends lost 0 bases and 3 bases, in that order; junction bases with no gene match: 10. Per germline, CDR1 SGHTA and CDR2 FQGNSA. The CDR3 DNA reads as TGTGCCAGCAGCTTAGCCTACCGACAGGGGGGTCAGACAGATACGCAGTATTTT. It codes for CASSLAYRQGGQTDTQYF.

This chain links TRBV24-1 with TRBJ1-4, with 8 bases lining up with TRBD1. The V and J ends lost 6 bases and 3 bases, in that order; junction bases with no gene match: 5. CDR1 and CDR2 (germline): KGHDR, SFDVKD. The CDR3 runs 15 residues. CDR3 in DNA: TGTGCCACCAGTCTAGACAGGGGTCCTAATGAAAAACTGTTTTTT. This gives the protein CATSLDRGPNEKLFF.

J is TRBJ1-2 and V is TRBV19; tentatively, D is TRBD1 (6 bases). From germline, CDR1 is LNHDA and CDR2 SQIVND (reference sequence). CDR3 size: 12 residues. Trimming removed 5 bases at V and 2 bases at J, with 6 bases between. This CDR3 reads CASSGQNYGYTF. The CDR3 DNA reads TGTGCCAGTAGTGGACAGAACTATGGCTACACCTTC.

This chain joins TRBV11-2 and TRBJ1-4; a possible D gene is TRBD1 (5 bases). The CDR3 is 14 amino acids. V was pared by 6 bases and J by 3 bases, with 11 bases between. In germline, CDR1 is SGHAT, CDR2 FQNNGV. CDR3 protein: CASSQQGSNEKLFF. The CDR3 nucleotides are TGTGCCAGCAGTCAGCAGGGATCTAATGAAAAACTGTTTTTT.

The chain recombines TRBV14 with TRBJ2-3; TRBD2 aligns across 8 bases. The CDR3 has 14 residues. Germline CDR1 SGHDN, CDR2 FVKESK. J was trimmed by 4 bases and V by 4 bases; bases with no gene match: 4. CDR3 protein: CASSLGGAPDTQYF. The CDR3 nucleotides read TGTGCCAGCAGCCTCGGGGGGGCACCAGATACGCAGTATTTT.

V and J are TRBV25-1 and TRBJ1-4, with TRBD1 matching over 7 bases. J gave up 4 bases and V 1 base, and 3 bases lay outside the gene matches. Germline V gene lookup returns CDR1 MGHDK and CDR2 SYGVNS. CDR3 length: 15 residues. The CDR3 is CASSELTGINEKLFF. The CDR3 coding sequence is TGTGCCAGCAGTGAATTGACAGGGATTAATGAAAAACTGTTTTTT.

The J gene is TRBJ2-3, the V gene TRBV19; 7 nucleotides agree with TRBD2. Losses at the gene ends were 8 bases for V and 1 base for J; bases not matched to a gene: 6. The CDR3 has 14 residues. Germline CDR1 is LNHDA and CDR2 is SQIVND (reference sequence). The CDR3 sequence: CASSGGVGTDTQYF. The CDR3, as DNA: TGTGCCAGTTCGGGGGGAGTGGGCACAGATACGCAGTATTTT.

The CDR3 DNA reads as TGTGCCAGCAGCGCCCTAGGACAGGGAATTGGCGAGCAGTACTTC. Its translation is CASSALGQGIGEQYF. The chain is built from TRBV7-8 and TRBJ2-7, with 8 positions matching TRBD1. This CDR3 spans 15 amino acids. Germline CDR1 and CDR2: SGHVS and FQNEAQ. Trimming removed 5 bases from V and 6 bases from J; junction bases left unmatched: 12.

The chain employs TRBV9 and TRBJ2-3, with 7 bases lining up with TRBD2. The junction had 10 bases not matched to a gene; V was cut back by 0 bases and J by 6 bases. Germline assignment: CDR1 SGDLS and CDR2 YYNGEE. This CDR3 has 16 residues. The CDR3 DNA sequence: TGTGCCAGCAGCGTAGGTCCTAGCGGAGTGGTGGATACGCAGTATTTT. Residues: CASSVGPSGVVDTQYF. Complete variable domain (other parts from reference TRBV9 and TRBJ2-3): DSGVTQTPKHLITATGQRVTLRCSPRSGDLSVYWYQQSLDQGLQFLIQYYNGEERAKGNILERFSAQQFPDLHSELNLSSLELGDSALYFCASSVGPSGVVDTQYFGPGTRLTVL.

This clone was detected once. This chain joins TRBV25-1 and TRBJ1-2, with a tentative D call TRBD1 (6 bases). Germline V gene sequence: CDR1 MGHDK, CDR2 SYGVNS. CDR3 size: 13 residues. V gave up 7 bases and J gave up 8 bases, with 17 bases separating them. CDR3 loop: CASTTGTQDGYTF. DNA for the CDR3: TGTGCCAGCACTACCGGGACACAAGACGGCTACACCTTC.

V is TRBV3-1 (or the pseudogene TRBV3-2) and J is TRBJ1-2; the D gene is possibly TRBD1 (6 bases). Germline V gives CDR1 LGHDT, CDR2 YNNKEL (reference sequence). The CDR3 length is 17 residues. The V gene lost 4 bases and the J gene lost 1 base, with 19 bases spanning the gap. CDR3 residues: CASSPNPRQDRNYGYTF. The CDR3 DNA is TGTGCCAGCAGCCCGAATCCTCGACAGGACCGTAACTATGGCTACACCTTC.

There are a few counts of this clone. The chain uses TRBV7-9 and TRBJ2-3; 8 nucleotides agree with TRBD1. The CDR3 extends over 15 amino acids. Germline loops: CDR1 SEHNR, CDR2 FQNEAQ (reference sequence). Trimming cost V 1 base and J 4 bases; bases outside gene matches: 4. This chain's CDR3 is CASSLGTGSADTQYF. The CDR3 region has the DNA TGTGCCAGCAGCTTAGGGACAGGGTCGGCAGATACGCAGTATTTT.